The T cell receptor (beta chain) described here comes from a study of technical replicates of blood from four donors. Method: immunoSEQ multiplex PCR; TCRdb's copy keeps in-frame clones and lacks some. The sample has 65,000 to 95,000 clones, roughly 93% seen once. Germline V gene lookup returns CDR1 LNHDA and CDR2 SQIVND (reference sequence). V lost 3 bases, J lost 5 bases, and 11 bases stayed unmatched. The CDR3 length is 16 residues. The chain carries TRBV19 and TRBJ2-5, with 8 bases that match TRBD1. The sequencing input was T cells isolated from PBMCs. This TCR derives from a human donor in good health. This chain's CDR3 is CASSIVPDRAGETQYF. As DNA, the CDR3 is TGTGCCAGTAGTATCGTCCCGGACAGGGCGGGGGAGACCCAGTACTTC.